This is a list of T cell receptor beta chains from one sample in a study of OX40 agonist ivuxolimab in advanced cancers. Some clones are missing from TCRdb's copy, which holds only in-frame ones; the method was immunoSEQ multiplex PCR. The table shows about 59,000 clones, with approximately 80% occurring only once. This specimen was CD4+ or CD8+ T cells sorted from blood, taken in a trial of the OX40 agonist ivuxolimab. The receptors originated from an adult with an advanced solid tumor such as melanoma, head and neck, liver or kidney cancer. The CDR3 runs from the conserved cysteine through the conserved F or W. Fields, in order: V gene, clone size, D gene, J gene, CDR3 DNA, CDR3 protein. A D gene is named only where the DNA matches it firmly. The size entry is marked missing in some rows and otherwise reads once, few, many or a size class.

TRBV11-2	few	TRBD1	TRBJ2-7	TGTGCCAGCAGCTTAGGGACAGGGGGCGGCTACGAGCAGTACTTC	CASSLGTGGGYEQYF
TRBV7-9	few	NA	TRBJ1-3	TGTGCCAGCAGCTTAGGGCAGATCGGAAACACCATATATTTT	CASSLGQIGNTIYF
TRBV7-2	NA	NA	TRBJ1-4	TGTGCCAGCAGCGTATCCCTCGGGACCCTGGGGGTACGGGAAAAACTGTTTTTT	CASSVSLGTLGVREKLFF
TRBV2	NA	TRBD1	TRBJ2-7	TGTGCCAGCAGTGAACCGGGACAGGTATACTACGAGCAGTACTTC	CASSEPGQVYYEQYF
TRBV5-6	few	NA	TRBJ1-2	TGTGCCAGCAGCTTGGGACGGTTGGTTAGATCGGCCTATGGCTACACCTTC	CASSLGRLVRSAYGYTF
TRBV2	NA	NA	TRBJ1-2	TGTGCCAGCAGTGGACAGACCTATGGCTACACCTTC	CASSGQTYGYTF
TRBV7-8	NA	TRBD1	TRBJ2-7	TGTGCCAGCAGCCCCGGGACAGGGTCCTACGAGCAGTACTTC	CASSPGTGSYEQYF
TRBV10-3	NA	TRBD2	TRBJ2-3	TGTGCCACCCTTGTCGGACTAGCGGGGATTGGTACAGATACGCAGTATTTT	CATLVGLAGIGTDTQYF
TRBV11-1	NA	NA	TRBJ2-7	TGTGCCAGCAGCTTAAAACTAGGGGACGGATTACCGTACTTC	CASSLKLGDGLPYF
TRBV4-1	NA	TRBD2	TRBJ2-1	TGCGCCACCCGATTCGAGCGGGAGGGCCCATACAATGAGCAGTTCTTC	CATRFEREGPYNEQFF
TRBV7-9	few	TRBD1	TRBJ1-5	TGTGCCAGCAGCTTGACAGGGGAACATCAGCCCCAGCATTTT	CASSLTGEHQPQHF
TRBV2	NA	NA	TRBJ2-3	TGTGCCAGCTCACCATACACAGATACGCAGTATTTT	CASSPYTDTQYF
TRBV27	NA	NA	TRBJ2-1	TGTGCCAGCAGCCGAAATTTACTAGGACGGTTTTACAGTGAGCAGTTCTTC	CASSRNLLGRFYSEQFF
TRBV2	NA	TRBD2	TRBJ2-7	TGTGCCAGCAGTGAACGGACTAGCGGGGTCGAGCAGTACTTC	CASSERTSGVEQYF
TRBV7-9	few	NA	TRBJ1-1	TGTGCCAGCAGCCAAGCGGGGGAGGACACTGAAGCTTTCTTT	CASSQAGEDTEAFF
TRBV7-9	few	NA	TRBJ1-2	TGTGCCAGCAGCCGGCTGTCAGGGGCTGAGGGCTACACCTTC	CASSRLSGAEGYTF